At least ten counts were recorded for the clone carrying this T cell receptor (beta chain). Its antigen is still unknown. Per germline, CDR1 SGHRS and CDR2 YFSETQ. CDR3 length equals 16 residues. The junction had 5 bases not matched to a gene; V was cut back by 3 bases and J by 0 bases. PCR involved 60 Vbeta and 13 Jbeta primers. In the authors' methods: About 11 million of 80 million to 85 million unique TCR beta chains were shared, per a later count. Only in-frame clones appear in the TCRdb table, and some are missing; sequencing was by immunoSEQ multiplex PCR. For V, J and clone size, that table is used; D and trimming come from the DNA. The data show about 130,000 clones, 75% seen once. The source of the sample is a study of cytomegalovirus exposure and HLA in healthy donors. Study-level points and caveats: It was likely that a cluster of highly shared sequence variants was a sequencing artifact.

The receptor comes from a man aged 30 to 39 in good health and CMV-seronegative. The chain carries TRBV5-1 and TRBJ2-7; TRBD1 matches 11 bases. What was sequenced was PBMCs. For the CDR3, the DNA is TGCGCCAGCAGCTCCGGGACAGGGGGGGGCTCCTACGAGCAGTACTTC. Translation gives CASSSGTGGGSYEQYF.